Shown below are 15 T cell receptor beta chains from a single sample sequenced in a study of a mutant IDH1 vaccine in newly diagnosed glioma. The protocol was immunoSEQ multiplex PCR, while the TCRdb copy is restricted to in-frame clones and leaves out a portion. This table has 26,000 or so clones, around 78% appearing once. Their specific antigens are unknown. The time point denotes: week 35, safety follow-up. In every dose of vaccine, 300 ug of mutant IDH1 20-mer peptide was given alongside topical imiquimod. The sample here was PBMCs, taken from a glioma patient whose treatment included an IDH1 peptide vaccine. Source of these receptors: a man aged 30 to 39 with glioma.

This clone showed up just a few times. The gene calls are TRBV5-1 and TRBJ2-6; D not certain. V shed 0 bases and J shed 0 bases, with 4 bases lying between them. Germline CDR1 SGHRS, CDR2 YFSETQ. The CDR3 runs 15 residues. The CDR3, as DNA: TGCGCCAGCAGCTTGGACAACTCTGGGGCCAACGTCCTGACTTTC. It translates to CASSLDNSGANVLTF.

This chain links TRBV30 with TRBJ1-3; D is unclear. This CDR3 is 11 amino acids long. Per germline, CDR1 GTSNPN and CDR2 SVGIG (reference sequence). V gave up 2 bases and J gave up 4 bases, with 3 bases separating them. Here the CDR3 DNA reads TGTGCCTGGAGTAAAGGAAACACCATATATTTT. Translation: CAWSKGNTIYF.

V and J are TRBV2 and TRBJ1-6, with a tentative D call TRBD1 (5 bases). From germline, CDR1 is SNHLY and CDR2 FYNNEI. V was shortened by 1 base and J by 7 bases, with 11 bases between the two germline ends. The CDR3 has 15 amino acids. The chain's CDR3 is CASSEEAGWNSPLHF. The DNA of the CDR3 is TGTGCCAGCAGTGAAGAGGCAGGGTGGAATTCACCCCTCCACTTT.

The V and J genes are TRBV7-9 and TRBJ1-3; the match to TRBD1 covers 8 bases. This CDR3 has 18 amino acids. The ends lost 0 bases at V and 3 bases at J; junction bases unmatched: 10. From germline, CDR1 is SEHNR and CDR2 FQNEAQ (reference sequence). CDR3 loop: CASSLASRTGSVGNTIYF. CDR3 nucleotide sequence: TGTGCCAGCAGCTTAGCGTCTAGGACAGGGTCCGTTGGAAACACCATATATTTT.

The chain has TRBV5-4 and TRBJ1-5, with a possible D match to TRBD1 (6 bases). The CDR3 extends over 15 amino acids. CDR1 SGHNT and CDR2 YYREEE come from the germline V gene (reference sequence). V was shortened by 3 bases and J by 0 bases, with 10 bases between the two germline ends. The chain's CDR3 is CASSWTENSNQPQHF. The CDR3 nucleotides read TGTGCCAGCAGCTGGACAGAGAATAGCAATCAGCCCCAGCATTTT.

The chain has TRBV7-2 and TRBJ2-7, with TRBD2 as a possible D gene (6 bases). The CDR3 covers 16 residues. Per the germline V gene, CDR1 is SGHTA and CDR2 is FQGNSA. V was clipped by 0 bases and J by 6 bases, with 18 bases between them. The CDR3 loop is CASSLAFGGVGGEQYF. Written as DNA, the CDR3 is TGTGCCAGCAGCTTAGCATTCGGGGGAGTAGGTGGCGAGCAGTACTTC.

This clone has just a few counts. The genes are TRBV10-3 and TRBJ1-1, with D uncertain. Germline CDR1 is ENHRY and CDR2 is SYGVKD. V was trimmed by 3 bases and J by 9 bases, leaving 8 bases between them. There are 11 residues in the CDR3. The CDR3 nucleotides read TGTGCCATCAGTGATCAGGACCAAGCTTTCTTT. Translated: CAISDQDQAFF.

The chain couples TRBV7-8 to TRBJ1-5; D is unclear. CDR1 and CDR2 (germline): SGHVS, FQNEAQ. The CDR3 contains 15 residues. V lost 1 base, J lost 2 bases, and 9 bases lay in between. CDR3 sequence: CASSLEAGGNQPQHF. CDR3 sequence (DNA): TGTGCCAGCAGCTTAGAGGCGGGAGGCAATCAGCCCCAGCATTTT.

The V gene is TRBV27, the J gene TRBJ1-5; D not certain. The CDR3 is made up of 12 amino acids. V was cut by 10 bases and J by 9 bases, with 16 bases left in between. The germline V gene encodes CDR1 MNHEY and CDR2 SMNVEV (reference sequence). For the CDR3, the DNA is TGTGCCACCTCCTCGGGTGTAGGGCCCCAGCATTTT. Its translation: CATSSGVGPQHF.

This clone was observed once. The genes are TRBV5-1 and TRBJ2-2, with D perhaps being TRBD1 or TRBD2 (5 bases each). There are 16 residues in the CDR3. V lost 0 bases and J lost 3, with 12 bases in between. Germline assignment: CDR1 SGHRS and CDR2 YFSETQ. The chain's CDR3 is CASSLATGAYTGELFF. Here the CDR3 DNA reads TGCGCCAGCAGCTTGGCCACCGGGGCCTACACCGGGGAGCTGTTTTTT. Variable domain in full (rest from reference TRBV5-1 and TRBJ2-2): KAGVTQTPRYLIKTRGQQVTLSCSPISGHRSVSWYQQTPGQGLQFLFEYFSETQRNKGNFPGRFSGRQFSNSRSEMNVSTLELGDSALYLCASSLATGAYTGELFFGEGSRLTVL.

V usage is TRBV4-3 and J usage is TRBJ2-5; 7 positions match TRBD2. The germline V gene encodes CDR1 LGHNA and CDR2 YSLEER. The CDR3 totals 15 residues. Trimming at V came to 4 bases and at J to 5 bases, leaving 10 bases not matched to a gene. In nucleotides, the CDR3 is TGCGCCAGCAGCCTGGCCACAGCGGGGTCGGAGACCCAGTACTTC. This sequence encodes CASSLATAGSETQYF.

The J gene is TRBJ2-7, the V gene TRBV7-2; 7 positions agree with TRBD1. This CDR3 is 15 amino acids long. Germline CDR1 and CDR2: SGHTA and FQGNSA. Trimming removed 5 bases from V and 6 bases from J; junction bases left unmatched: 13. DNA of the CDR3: TGTGCCAGCAGCCCGCTGGAGACAGGGTGGCTCGAGCAGTACTTC. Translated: CASSPLETGWLEQYF.

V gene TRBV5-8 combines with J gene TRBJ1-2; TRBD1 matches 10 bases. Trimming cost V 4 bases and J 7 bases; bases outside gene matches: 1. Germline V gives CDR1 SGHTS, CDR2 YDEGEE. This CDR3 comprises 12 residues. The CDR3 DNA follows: TGTGCCAGCAGCCGGGACAGGGGTGGCTACACCTTC. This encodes CASSRDRGGYTF.

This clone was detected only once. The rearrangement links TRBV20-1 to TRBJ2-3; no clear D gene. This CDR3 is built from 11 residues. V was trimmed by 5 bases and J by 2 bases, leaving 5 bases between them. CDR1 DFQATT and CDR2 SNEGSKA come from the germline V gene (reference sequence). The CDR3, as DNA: TGCAGTGCTCCCTACACAGATACGCAGTATTTT. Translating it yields CSAPYTDTQYF.

The CDR3 DNA is TGTGCCAGCACCTCACTGCAGGGGACTCTTGGCTACACCTTC. Translated: CASTSLQGTLGYTF. This chain links TRBV5-4 with TRBJ1-2; TRBD1 is a possible D gene (6 bases). Trimming stripped 6 bases from V and 7 bases from J, with 19 bases between. Germline V lookup: CDR1 SGHNT, CDR2 YYREEE (reference sequence). This CDR3 contains 14 residues. The full variable domain, completed using reference TRBV5-4 and TRBJ1-2, is ETGVTQSPTHLIKTRGQQVTLRCSSQSGHNTVSWYQQALGQGPQFIFQYYREEENGRGNFPPRFSGLQFPNYSSELNVNALELDDSALYLCASTSLQGTLGYTFGSGTRLTVV.